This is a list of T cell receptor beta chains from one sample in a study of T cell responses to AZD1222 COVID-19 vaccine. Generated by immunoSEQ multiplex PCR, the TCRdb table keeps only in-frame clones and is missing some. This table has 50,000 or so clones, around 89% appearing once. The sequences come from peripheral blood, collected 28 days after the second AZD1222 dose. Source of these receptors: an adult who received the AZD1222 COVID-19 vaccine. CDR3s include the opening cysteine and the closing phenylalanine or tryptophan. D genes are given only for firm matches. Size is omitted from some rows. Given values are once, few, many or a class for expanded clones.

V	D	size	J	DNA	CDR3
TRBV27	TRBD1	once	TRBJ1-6	TGTGCCAGCAGTTTAAGGATAACAGGGGGCCCCACGGATTCACCCCTCCACTTT	CASSLRITGGPTDSPLHF
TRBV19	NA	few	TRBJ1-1	TGTGCCAGTAGTTTGATGGACAGTCTTCCATCGGGAGCTTTCTTT	CASSLMDSLPSGAFF
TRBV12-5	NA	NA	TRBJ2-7	TGTGCTAGTGGTACTTTGGGACAACCGTACTTC	CASGTLGQPYF
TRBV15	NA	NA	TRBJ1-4	TGTGCCACCAGCAGAGATTTTGGGGGGGGGAATGAAAAACTGTTTTTT	CATSRDFGGGNEKLFF
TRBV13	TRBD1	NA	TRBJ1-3	TGTGCCAGCAGCTCCACGACAGGGTTTTCTAACACCATATATTTT	CASSSTTGFSNTIYF
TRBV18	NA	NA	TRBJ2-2	TGTGCCAGCGCGGCGACAAGGGTAGCAGTGGGGAACACCGGGGAGCTGTTTTTT	CASAATRVAVGNTGELFF
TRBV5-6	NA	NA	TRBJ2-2	TGTGCCAGCGGCGGGACTGCGAACACCGGGGAGCTGTTTTTT	CASGGTANTGELFF
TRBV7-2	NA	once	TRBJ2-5	TGTGCCAGCAGTTCGACTCCATCGCAGGGAGAGACCCAGTACTTC	CASSSTPSQGETQYF
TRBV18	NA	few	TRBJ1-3	TGTGCCGGCAGGTTCCCCTCTGGAAACACCATATATTTT	CAGRFPSGNTIYF
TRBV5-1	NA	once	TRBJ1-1	TGCGCCAGCAGCTTAAATCTAGGGACGAACACTGAAGCTTTCTTT	CASSLNLGTNTEAFF
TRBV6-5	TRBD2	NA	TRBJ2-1	TGTGCCAGCAGTCGCGGGAGGAGCTCCTACAATGAGCAGTTCTTC	CASSRGRSSYNEQFF
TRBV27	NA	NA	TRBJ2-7	TGTGCCAGCAGTTTATCAGGGACATCCTCCTACGAGCAGTACTTC	CASSLSGTSSYEQYF
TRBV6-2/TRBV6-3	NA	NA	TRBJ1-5	TGTGCCAGCAGTTACGGAGGCTACGGCAATCAGCCCCAGCATTTT	CASSYGGYGNQPQHF
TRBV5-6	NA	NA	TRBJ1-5	TGTGCCAGCAGCCTATATAGCAATCAGCCCCAGCATTTT	CASSLYSNQPQHF
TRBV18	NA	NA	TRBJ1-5	TGTGCCAGCTCACCAAGGGGCCAGGGTCCCGGTCAGCCCCAGCATTTT	CASSPRGQGPGQPQHF
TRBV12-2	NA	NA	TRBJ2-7	TGTGCAAGTCGCTGCATCGAGGGCAAGCAGGGTCTTGGCTCCTACGAGCAGTACTTC	CASRCIEGKQGLGSYEQYF
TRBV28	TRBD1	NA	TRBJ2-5	TGTGCCAGCAGTTTTCTCTCCCGACAGGGGATAACGGAGACCCAGTACTTC	CASSFLSRQGITETQYF
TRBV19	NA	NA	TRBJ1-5	TGTGCCAGTAGCCCGGGTACTGGGGGGCTCTCTAGGCAGCCCCAGCATTTT	CASSPGTGGLSRQPQHF
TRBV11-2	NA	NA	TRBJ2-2	TGTGCCAGCAGCTTAGGAGGGTTTAACACCGGGGAGCTGTTTTTT	CASSLGGFNTGELFF
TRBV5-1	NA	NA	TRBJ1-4	TGCGCCAGCAGGGTCGGGGCTAGGGGCGAAAAACTGTTTTTT	CASRVGARGEKLFF
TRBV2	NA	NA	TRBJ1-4	TGTGCCAGCACGGGAGGGGGAGGTGAAAAACTGTTTTTT	CASTGGGGEKLFF
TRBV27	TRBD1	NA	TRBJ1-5	TGTGCCAGCAGTTTCGGACAGGGGGTCCAGCCCCAGCATTTT	CASSFGQGVQPQHF
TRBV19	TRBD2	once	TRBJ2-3	TGTGCCAGTAGTATACCGGGACTAGCGGGAGGCCCGCCAGATACGCAGTATTTT	CASSIPGLAGGPPDTQYF
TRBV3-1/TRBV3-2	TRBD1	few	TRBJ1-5	TGTGCCAGCAGCCAAGAGGGACAGGGGAATCAGCCCCAGCATTTT	CASSQEGQGNQPQHF
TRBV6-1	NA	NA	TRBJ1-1	TGTGCCAGCAGTGAAGCAGGGGTAACTGAAGCTTTCTTT	CASSEAGVTEAFF
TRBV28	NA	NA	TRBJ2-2	TGTGCCAGCAGTATCGGAGGGCTGGACACCGGGGAGCTGTTTTTT	CASSIGGLDTGELFF
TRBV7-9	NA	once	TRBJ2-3	TGTGCCAGCAGCTACAAAGATACGCAGTATTTT	CASSYKDTQYF
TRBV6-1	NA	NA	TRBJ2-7	TGTGCCAGCAGTGAAGTCCGGACAGCCATCTCCTACGAGCAGTACTTC	CASSEVRTAISYEQYF
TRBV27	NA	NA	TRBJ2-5	TGTGCCAGCAGTTTGGAACAGGGCGGTGGTGGGACCCAGTACTTC	CASSLEQGGGGTQYF
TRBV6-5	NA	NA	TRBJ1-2	TGTGCCAGCAGTTTCATAGCTAACTATGGCTACACCTTC	CASSFIANYGYTF
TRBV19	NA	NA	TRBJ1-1	TGTGCCAGTAGTGAGGGAGCGGACGCTGAAGCTTTCTTT	CASSEGADAEAFF